The sequence of this T cell receptor beta chain was determined in a study of shared clonotypes between healthy human individuals. V was clipped by 3 bases and J by 0 bases, with 10 bases between them. CDR3 size: 14 residues. The germline V gene encodes CDR1 SGHNT and CDR2 YYREEE (reference sequence). Assay used: immunoSEQ multiplex PCR; TCRdb lists only in-frame clones, some missing. The sample carries roughly 600,000 clones, 98% recorded once. Naive CD8 cells were CD45RO-negative, positively selected for CCR7, excluding terminally differentiated effector memory CD45RA+ cells. Input material: naive CD8+ T cells sorted from blood. This TCR was sampled from a man aged 25 to 40 in good health. This chain links TRBV5-4 with TRBJ2-7, with D uncertain. CDR3 nucleotide sequence: TGTGCCAGCAGCTCTTTAGGCGTCTCCTACGAGCAGTACTTC. Its translation is CASSSLGVSYEQYF.